This T cell receptor (beta chain) is drawn from a study of blood T cell repertoires in COVID-19. Study at large: Whether acute or convalescent, the COVID-19 samples came from the United States, Italy and Spain.

The CDR3 is 16 amino acids. Germline CDR1 is KGHDR and CDR2 is SFDVKD. Trimming removed 9 bases from V and 1 base from J; junction bases left unmatched: 8. Profiling relied on immunoSEQ multiplex PCR, and the TCRdb table lists in-frame clones only, not all of them. This table has about 75,000 clones, approximately 90% appearing once. This clonotype originated in a woman aged 45 to 65 with acute or convalescent COVID-19. The V and J genes are TRBV24-1 and TRBJ2-1, with 10 bases aligning to TRBD2. Specimen: peripheral blood. The CDR3 coding sequence is TGTGCCACCCGCCTTGCAGCGGGGGGGTCCTACAATGAGCAGTTCTTC. Residues: CATRLAAGGSYNEQFF.